This paragraph covers one T cell receptor beta chain sequence. The antigen remains undetermined. This record belongs to a study of beta chain features in type 1 diabetes. The wider study: Summed over all samples, the examined sorted cells came to some 99 million.

Sequencing targeted expressed TCRB transcripts, as all isolated RNA had been reverse transcribed. Naive, central memory and regulatory T cell samples averaged about 3.57 million immunoSEQ reads each. The repertoire was sequenced with immunoSEQ multiplex PCR; TCRdb's copy has only in-frame clones and lacks some. Among some 200,000 clones listed, around 15% were seen once. Sorting of CD4+ naive, central memory, regulatory and stem cell-like memory cells was performed via CD45RO/CCR7/CD25/CD127/CD95/CD27. CDR1 is SGDLS, CDR2 YYNGEE, per germline. This CDR3 region has 13 residues. V dropped 0 bases and J dropped 6 bases, with 9 bases sitting between them. Study findings and constraints: Type 1 diabetes patients had TCRB CDR3s that were shorter (moderately but significantly so) in all four CD4+ subsets. VDJ junctions from type 1 diabetes patients carried fewer insertions and larger deletions.

The clonotype originates from a man aged 25-45 years with type 1 diabetes. The chain carries TRBV9 and TRBJ1-1; D is unresolved. The sample comprised naive CD4+ T cells from blood. This chain's CDR3 is CASSVDEGAEAFF. CDR3 DNA sequence: TGTGCCAGCAGCGTAGACGAGGGAGCTGAAGCTTTCTTT.